This entry describes one T cell receptor (beta chain). Its antigen is unidentified. V was trimmed by 1 base and J by 3 bases, leaving 19 bases between them. CDR1 SGHRS and CDR2 YFSETQ come from the germline V gene. The CDR3 is 17 residues long. The entry originates in a study of PD-1 blockade in classical Hodgkin lymphoma. Study overall: Patients were administered nivolumab (3 mg/kg intravenously) every 2 weeks.

Autologous stem cell transplantation was followed by relapse in every patient, and brentuximab vedotin exposure varied. Data came from immunoSEQ multiplex PCR; TCRdb stores just in-frame clones and leaves some out. The sample consists of under 30,000 clones, 70% to 75% of them appearing once. Points from the study as a whole: Baseline diversity resembling that of newly diagnosed patients was seen in complete responders.

This chain uses TRBV5-1 with TRBJ1-1; D not certain. This receptor was obtained from a human donor with classical Hodgkin lymphoma. The specimen comprised peripheral blood mononuclear cells (PBMCs), sampled before the second cycle of nivolumab. CDR3 coding DNA: TGCGCCAGCAGCTTGATGCAGTTGCGGGAAAGGTACACTGAAGCTTTCTTT. Its translation: CASSLMQLRERYTEAFF.